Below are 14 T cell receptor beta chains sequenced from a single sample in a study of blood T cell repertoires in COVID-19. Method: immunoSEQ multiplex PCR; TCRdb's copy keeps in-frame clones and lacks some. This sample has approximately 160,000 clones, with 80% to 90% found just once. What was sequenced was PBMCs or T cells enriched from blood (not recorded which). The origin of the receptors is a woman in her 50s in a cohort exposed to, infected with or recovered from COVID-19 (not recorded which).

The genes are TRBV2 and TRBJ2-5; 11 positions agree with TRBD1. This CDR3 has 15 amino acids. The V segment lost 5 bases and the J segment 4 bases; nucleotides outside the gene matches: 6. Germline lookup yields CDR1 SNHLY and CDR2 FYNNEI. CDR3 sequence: CASSPDRGPGETQYF. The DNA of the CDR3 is TGTGCCAGCAGTCCGGACAGGGGGCCGGGAGAGACCCAGTACTTC.

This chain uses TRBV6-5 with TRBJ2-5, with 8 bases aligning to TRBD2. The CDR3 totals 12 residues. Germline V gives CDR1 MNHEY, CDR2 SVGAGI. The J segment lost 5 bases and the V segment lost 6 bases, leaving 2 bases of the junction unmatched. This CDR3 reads CASSRGGETQYF. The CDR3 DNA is TGTGCCAGCAGCCGCGGGGGGGAGACCCAGTACTTC.

CDR3 nucleotide sequence: TGTGCCGGGCGGGGCGGAACCTACCAAGAGACCCAGTACTTC. It is translated as CAGRGGTYQETQYF. The gene calls are TRBV30 and TRBJ2-5; tentatively, D is TRBD2 (6 bases). Germline V gene sequence: CDR1 GTSNPN, CDR2 SVGIG (reference sequence). This CDR3 is 14 amino acids long. V was clipped by 8 bases and J by 0 bases, with 16 bases between them.

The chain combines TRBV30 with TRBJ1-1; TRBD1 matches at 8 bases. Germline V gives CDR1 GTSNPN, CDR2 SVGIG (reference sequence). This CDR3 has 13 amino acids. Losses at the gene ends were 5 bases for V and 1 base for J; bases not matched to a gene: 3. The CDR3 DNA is TGTGCCTGGGACAGGGGACCGAACACTGAAGCTTTCTTT. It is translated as CAWDRGPNTEAFF.

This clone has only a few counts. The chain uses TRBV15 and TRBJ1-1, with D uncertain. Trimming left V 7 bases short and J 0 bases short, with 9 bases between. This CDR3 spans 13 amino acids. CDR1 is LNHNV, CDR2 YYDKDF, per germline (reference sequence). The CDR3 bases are TGTGCCACCACCCTATTGATGAACACTGAAGCTTTCTTT. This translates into CATTLLMNTEAFF.

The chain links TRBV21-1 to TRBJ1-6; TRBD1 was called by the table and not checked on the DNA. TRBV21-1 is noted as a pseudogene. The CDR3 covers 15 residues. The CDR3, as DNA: TGTGCCAGCAACTCGGGACAGGACTATAATTCACCCCTCCACTTT. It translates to CASNSGQDYNSPLHF.

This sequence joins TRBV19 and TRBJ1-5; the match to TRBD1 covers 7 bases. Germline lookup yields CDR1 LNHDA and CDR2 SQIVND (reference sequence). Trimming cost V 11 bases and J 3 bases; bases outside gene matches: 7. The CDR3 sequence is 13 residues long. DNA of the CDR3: TGTGCCTCCGGAGGGACAGTCAATCAGCCCCAGCATTTT. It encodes CASGGTVNQPQHF.

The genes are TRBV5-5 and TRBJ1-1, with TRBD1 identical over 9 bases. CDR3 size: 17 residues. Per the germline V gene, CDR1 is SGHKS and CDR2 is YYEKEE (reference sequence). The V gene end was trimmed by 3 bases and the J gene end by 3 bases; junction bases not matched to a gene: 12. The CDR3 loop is CASSSGQGISRDTEAFF. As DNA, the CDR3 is TGTGCCAGCAGCTCCGGACAGGGGATAAGTAGGGACACTGAAGCTTTCTTT.

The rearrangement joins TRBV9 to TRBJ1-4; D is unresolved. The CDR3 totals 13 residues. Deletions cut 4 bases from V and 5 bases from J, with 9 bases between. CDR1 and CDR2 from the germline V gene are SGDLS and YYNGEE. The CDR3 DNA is TGTGCCAGCAGCCGCTCGGGAAATGAAAAACTGTTTTTT. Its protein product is CASSRSGNEKLFF. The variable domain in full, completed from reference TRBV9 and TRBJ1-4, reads DSGVTQTPKHLITATGQRVTLRCSPRSGDLSVYWYQQSLDQGLQFLIQYYNGEERAKGNILERFSAQQFPDLHSELNLSSLELGDSALYFCASSRSGNEKLFFGSGTQLSVL.

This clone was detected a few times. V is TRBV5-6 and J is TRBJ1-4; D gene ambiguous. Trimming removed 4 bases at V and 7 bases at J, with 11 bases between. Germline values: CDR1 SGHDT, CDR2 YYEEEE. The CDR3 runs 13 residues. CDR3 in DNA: TGTGCCAGCAGCCGCCTTGCTAGTGAAAAACTGTTTTTT. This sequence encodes CASSRLASEKLFF.

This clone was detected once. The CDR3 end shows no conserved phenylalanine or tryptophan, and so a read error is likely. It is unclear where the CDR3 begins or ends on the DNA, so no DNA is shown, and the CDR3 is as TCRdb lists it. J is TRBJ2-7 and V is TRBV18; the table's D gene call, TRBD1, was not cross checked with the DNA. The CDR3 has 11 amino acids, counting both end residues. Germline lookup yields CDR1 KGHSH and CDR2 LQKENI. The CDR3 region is CASSPGDRHHL.

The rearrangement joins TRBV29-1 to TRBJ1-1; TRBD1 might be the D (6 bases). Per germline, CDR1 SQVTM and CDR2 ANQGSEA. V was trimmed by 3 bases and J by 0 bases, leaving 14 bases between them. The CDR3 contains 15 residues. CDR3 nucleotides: TGCAGCGTTGAGTTAATACAGGGAATGAACACTGAAGCTTTCTTT. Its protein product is CSVELIQGMNTEAFF.

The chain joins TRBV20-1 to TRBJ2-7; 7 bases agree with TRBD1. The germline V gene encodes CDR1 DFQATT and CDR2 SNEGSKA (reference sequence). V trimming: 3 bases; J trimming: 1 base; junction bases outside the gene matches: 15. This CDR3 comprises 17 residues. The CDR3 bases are TGCAGTGCTAGTACGTTGGGACAGCGACCCAATTCCTACGAGCAGTACTTC. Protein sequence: CSASTLGQRPNSYEQYF.

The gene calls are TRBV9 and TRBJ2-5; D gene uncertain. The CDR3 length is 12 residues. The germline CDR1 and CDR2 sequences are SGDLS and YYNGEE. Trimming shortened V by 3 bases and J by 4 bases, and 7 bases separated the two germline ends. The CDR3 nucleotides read TGTGCCAGCAGCGCCCACGGAGAGACCCAGTACTTC. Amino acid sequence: CASSAHGETQYF.